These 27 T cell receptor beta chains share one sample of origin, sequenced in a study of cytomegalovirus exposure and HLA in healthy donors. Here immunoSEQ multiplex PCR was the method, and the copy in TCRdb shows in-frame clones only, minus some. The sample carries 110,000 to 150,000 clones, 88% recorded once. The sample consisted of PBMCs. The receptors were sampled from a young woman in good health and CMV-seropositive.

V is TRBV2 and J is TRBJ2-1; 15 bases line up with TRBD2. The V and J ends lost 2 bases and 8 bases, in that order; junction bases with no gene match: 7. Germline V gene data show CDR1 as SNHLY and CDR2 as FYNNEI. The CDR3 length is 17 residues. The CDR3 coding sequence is TGTGCCAGCAGTGAACGAGGGACTAGCGGGGGGATGGATGAGCAGTTCTTC. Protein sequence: CASSERGTSGGMDEQFF.

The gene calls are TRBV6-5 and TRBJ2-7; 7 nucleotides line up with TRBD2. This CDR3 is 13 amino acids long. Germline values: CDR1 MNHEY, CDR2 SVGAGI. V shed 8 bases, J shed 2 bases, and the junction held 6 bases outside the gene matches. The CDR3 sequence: CASGAGSPYEQYF. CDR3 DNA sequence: TGTGCCAGCGGAGCGGGATCCCCCTACGAGCAGTACTTC.

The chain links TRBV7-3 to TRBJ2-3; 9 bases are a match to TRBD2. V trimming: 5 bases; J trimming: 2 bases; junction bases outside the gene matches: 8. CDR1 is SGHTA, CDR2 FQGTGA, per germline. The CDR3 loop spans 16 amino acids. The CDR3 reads CASSPGSSGVTDTQYF. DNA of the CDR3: TGTGCCAGCAGCCCAGGATCTAGCGGGGTCACAGATACGCAGTATTTT.

The CDR3 region has the DNA TGTGCCAGTAGTATACAGGGGGCGCGTGAGCAGTACTTC. Translating gives CASSIQGAREQYF. The rearrangement links TRBV19 to TRBJ2-7, with 8 bases matching TRBD1. Germline-derived CDR1 and CDR2 are LNHDA and SQIVND (reference sequence). CDR3 length: 13 residues. Trimming at V came to 2 bases and at J to 7 bases, leaving 4 bases not matched to a gene.

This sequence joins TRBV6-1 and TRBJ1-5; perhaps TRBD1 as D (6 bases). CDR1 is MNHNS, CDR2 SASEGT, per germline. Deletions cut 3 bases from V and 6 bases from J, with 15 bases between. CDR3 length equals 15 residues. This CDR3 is CASSEVQGYSQPQHF. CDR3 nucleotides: TGTGCCAGCAGTGAGGTCCAGGGGTACAGTCAGCCCCAGCATTTT.

In nucleotides, the CDR3 is TGTGCCAGCAGTTTATCGCCTGTAGGAGGCCGGTCACCCCTCCACTTT. It specifies CASSLSPVGGRSPLHF. The V gene is TRBV27, the J gene TRBJ1-6; D gene unclear. CDR1 and CDR2 from the germline V gene are MNHEY and SMNVEV (reference sequence). The length of the CDR3 is 16 residues. Trimming cost V 0 bases and J 10 bases, with 16 bases left between them.

CDR3 loop: CATSRPGQGFYYEQYF. CDR3 in DNA: TGTGCCACCAGCAGGCCGGGACAGGGGTTTTACTACGAGCAGTACTTC. J is TRBJ2-7 and V is TRBV15; 10 nucleotides agree with TRBD1. There are 16 residues in the CDR3. The V segment lost 3 bases and the J segment 3 bases; nucleotides outside the gene matches: 8. Per germline, CDR1 LNHNV and CDR2 YYDKDF (reference sequence).

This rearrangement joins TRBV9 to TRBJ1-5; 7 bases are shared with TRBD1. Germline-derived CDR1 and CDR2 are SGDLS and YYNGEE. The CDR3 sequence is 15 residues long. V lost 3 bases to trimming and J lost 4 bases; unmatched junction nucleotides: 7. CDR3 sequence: CASSDGTANNQPQHF. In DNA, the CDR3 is TGTGCCAGCAGCGACGGGACAGCAAATAATCAGCCCCAGCATTTT.

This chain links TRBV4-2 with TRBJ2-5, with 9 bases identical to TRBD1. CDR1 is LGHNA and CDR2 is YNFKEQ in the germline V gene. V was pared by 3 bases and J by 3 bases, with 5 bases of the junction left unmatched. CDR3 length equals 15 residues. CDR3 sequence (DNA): TGTGCCAGCAGCCAGACGGACAGGGGAGAAGAGACCCAGTACTTC. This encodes CASSQTDRGEETQYF.

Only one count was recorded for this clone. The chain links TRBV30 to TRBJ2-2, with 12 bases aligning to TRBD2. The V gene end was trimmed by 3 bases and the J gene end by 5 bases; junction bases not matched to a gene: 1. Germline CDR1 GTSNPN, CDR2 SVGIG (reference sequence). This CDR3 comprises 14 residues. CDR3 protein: CAWSGLAGTGELFF. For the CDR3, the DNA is TGTGCCTGGAGCGGACTAGCGGGAACCGGGGAGCTGTTTTTT.

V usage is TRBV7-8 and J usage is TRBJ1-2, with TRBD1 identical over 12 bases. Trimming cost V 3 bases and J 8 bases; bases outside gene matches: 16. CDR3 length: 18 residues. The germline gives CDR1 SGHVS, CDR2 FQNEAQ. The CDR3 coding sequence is TGTGCCAGCAGCTTCGCTACAGCCGGGACAGGGGGCGCAGGGGGCTACACCTTC. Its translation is CASSFATAGTGGAGGYTF.

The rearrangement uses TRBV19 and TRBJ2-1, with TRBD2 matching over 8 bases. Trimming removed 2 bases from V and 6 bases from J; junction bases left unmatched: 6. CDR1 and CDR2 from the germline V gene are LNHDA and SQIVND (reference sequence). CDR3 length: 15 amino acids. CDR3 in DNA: TGTGCCAGTAGTATATTCGTCGGGACTAGCAATGAGCAGTTCTTC. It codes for CASSIFVGTSNEQFF. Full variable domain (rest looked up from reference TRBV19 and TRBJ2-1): DGGITQSPKYLFRKEGQNVTLSCEQNLNHDAMYWYRQDPGQGLRLIYYSQIVNDFQKGDIAEGYSVSREKKESFPLTVTSAQKNPTAFYLCASSIFVGTSNEQFFGPGTRLTVL.

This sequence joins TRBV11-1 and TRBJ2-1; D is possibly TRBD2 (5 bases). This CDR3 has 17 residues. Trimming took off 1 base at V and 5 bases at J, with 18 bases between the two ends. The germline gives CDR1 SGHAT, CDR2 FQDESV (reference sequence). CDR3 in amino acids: CASSLVAFSEGDNEQFF. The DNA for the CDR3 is TGTGCCAGCAGCTTAGTCGCGTTTAGCGAAGGAGACAATGAGCAGTTCTTC.

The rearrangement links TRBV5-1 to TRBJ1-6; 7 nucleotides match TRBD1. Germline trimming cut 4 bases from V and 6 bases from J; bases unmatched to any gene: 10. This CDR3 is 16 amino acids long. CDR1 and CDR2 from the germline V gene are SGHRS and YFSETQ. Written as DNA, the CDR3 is TGCGCCAGCAGCCCCTTAAACCGGGACAGTAATTCACCCCTCCACTTT. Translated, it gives CASSPLNRDSNSPLHF.

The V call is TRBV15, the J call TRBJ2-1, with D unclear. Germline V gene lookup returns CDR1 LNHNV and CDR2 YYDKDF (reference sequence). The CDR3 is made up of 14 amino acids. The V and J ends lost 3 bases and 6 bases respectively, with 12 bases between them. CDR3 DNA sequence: TGTGCCACCAGCAGGCCTCTAAAAATCAATGAGCAGTTCTTC. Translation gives CATSRPLKINEQFF.

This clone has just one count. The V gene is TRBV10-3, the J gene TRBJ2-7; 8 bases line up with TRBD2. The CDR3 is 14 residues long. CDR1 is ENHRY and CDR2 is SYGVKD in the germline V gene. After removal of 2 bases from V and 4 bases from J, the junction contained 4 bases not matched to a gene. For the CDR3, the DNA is TGTGCCATCAGTGAGGCCGCGGGGGGTTACGAGCAGTACTTC. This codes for CAISEAAGGYEQYF.

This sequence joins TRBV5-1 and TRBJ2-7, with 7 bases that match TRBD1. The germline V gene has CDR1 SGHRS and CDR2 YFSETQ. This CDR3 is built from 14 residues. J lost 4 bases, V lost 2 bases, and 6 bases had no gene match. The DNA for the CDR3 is TGCGCCAGCAGCTTCGGCGACAGGGTTTACGAGCAGTACTTC. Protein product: CASSFGDRVYEQYF. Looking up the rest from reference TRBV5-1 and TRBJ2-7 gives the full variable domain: KAGVTQTPRYLIKTRGQQVTLSCSPISGHRSVSWYQQTPGQGLQFLFEYFSETQRNKGNFPGRFSGRQFSNSRSEMNVSTLELGDSALYLCASSFGDRVYEQYFGPGTRLTVT.

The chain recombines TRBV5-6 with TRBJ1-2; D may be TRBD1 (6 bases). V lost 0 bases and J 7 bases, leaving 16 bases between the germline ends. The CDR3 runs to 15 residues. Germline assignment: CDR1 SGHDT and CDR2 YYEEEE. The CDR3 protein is CASSLVDRRRGGYTF. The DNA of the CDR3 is TGTGCCAGCAGCTTGGTCGACCGTCGCAGGGGTGGCTACACCTTC.

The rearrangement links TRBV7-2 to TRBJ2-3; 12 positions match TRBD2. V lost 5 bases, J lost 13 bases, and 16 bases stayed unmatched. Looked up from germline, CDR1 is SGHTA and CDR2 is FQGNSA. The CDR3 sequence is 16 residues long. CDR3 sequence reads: CASSLASGGAVMAEYF. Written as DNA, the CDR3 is TGTGCCAGCAGCCTGGCTAGCGGGGGGGCCGTGATGGCGGAGTATTTT.

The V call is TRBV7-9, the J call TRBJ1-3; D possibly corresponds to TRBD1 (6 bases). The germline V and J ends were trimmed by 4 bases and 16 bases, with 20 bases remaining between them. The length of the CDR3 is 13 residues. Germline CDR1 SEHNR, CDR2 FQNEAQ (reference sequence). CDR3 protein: CASSSGHENIRYF. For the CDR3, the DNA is TGTGCCAGCAGCTCGGGACACGAGAATATCCGCTATTTT.

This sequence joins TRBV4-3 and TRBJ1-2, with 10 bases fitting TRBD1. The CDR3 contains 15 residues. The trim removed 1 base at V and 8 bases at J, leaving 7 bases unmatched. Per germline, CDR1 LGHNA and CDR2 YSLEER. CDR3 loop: CASSQGAGTGEGYTF. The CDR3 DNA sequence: TGCGCCAGCAGCCAAGGGGCCGGGACAGGGGAGGGCTACACCTTC.

CDR3 amino acids: CASTTTAAGNQPQHF. CDR3 bases: TGTGCCAGCACCACGACAGCAGCCGGCAATCAGCCCCAGCATTTT. The rearrangement joins TRBV28 to TRBJ1-5; a possible D gene is TRBD1 (5 bases). Germline assignment: CDR1 MDHEN and CDR2 SYDVKM. CDR3 length: 15 residues. The V and J ends lost 7 bases and 2 bases respectively, with 15 bases between them. Using reference TRBV28 and TRBJ1-5 for the parts outside the CDR3, the full variable domain is DVKVTQSSRYLVKRTGEKVFLECVQDMDHENMFWYRQDPGLGLRLIYFSYDVKMKEKGDIPEGYSVSREKKERFSLILESASTNQTSMYLCASTTTAAGNQPQHFGDGTRLSIL.

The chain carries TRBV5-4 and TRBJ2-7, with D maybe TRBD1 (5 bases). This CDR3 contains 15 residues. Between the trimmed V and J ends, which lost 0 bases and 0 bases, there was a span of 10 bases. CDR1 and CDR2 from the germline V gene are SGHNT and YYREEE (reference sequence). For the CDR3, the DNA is TGTGCCAGCAGCTTGGAACAGGTCCCCTCCTACGAGCAGTACTTC. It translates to CASSLEQVPSYEQYF.

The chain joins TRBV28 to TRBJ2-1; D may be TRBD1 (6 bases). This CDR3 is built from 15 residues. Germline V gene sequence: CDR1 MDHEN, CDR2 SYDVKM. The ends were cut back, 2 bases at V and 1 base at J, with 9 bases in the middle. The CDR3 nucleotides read TGTGCCAGCAGTTTAAGGGGGTTTTCCTACAATGAGCAGTTCTTC. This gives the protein CASSLRGFSYNEQFF.

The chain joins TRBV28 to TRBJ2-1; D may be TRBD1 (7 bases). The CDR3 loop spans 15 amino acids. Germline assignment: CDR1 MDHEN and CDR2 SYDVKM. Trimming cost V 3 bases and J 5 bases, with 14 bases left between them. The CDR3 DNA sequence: TGTGCCAGCAGTTTTGGCACAGGGGAGGACAATGAGCAGTTCTTC. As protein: CASSFGTGEDNEQFF.

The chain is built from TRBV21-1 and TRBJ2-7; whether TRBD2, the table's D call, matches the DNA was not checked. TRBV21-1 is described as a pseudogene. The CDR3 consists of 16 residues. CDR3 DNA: TGTGCCAGCAGCAAAGAAGAGGAGCGGGAGGACTGCGAGCAGTACTTC. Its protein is CASSKEEEREDCEQYF.

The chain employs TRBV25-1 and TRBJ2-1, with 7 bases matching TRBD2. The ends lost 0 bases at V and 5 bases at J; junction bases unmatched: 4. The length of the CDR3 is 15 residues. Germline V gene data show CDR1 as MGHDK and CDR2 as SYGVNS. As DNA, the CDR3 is TGTGCCAGCAGTGAATATTGGCGGGAGAACAATGAGCAGTTCTTC. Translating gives CASSEYWRENNEQFF. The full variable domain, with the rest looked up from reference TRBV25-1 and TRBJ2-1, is EADIYQTPRYLVIGTGKKITLECSQTMGHDKMYWYQQDPGMELHLIHYSYGVNSTEKGDLSSESTVSRIRTEHFPLTLESARPSHTSQYLCASSEYWRENNEQFFGPGTRLTVL.